A single sample is the source of the 12 T cell receptor beta chains below, sequenced in a study of T cells in Graves' hyperthyroidism and ophthalmopathy. Researchers amplified the TCR beta CDR3 regions from RNA transcripts. HTBI primers were employed in a first-round RT-PCR of the TCR CDR3. MiXCR, applied by TCRdb to the multiplex PCR reads, yields one record per CDR3 protein. The sample records 460,000 or so distinct CDR3 sequences, under 15% being singletons. The specimen was blood. These receptor sequences come from a woman aged 18-29 years with Graves' hyperthyroidism.

This clonotype was detected ten times or more. The chain employs TRBV5-1 and TRBJ1-1; 7 bases align to TRBD1. This CDR3 comprises 13 residues. V gave up 4 bases and J gave up 5 bases; unmatched junction bases: 5. The germline V gene encodes CDR1 SGHRS and CDR2 YFSETQ. The CDR3 loop reads CASSRTGRTEAFF. The CDR3 nucleotides are TGCGCCAGCAGCCGGACAGGCCGGACTGAAGCTTTCTTT.

This clonotype was counted many times. This rearrangement joins TRBV12-5 to TRBJ2-1, with D perhaps assigned TRBD1 or TRBD2 (6 bases each). CDR1 LGHNT and CDR2 FRNRAP come from the germline V gene. The CDR3 contains 15 residues. V was pared by 6 bases and J by 4 bases, with 16 bases between. CDR3 amino acids: CASGQGRGGYNEQFF. CDR3 bases: TGTGCTAGTGGCCAGGGCAGGGGAGGTTACAATGAGCAGTTCTTC.

The gene calls are TRBV29-1 and TRBJ2-2, with TRBD2 as a possible D gene (6 bases). CDR3 length: 16 amino acids. Trimming cost V 3 bases and J 0 bases, with 14 bases left between them. Germline V gives CDR1 SQVTM, CDR2 ANQGSEA. CDR3 region: CSVEGYGTSNTGELFF. Here the CDR3 DNA reads TGCAGCGTTGAGGGGTACGGGACTTCGAACACCGGGGAGCTGTTTTTT.

This clonotype was picked up many times. This rearrangement joins TRBV27 to TRBJ2-1; the match to TRBD2 covers 8 bases. With V trimmed by 4 bases and J by 7 bases, 9 bases remained unmatched. The CDR3 runs 15 residues. Germline CDR1 reads MNHEY; CDR2 reads SMNVEV (reference sequence). The CDR3 sequence is CASSSGTRGTNEQFF. For the CDR3, the DNA is TGTGCCAGCAGTTCCGGGACTAGAGGGACTAATGAGCAGTTCTTC.

This clonotype was counted only a few times. The genes are TRBV20-1 and TRBJ1-4, with 7 bases that match TRBD1. V lost 4 bases, J lost 2 bases, and 4 bases stayed unmatched. The CDR3 is 14 residues long. Per germline, CDR1 DFQATT and CDR2 SNEGSKA (reference sequence). Here the CDR3 reads CSAKDRVTNEKLFF. The CDR3 DNA reads as TGCAGTGCTAAAGACAGGGTTACTAATGAAAAACTGTTTTTT.

This clonotype was counted ten times or more. This chain connects TRBV29-1 to TRBJ1-1; TRBD1 might be the D (5 bases). The length of the CDR3 is 12 residues. V was pared by 4 bases and J by 1 base, with 7 bases between. The germline gives CDR1 SQVTM, CDR2 ANQGSEA. CDR3: CSVAGANTEAFF. The DNA of the CDR3 is TGCAGCGTTGCCGGGGCGAACACTGAAGCTTTCTTT.

The CDR3 DNA is TGTGCCATCAGTGTTAACCGGGGGGCGAACACTGAAGCTTTCTTT. Its protein is CAISVNRGANTEAFF. The rearrangement uses TRBV10-3 and TRBJ1-1, with TRBD1 as a possible D gene (6 bases). The CDR3 loop spans 15 amino acids. Germline loops: CDR1 ENHRY, CDR2 SYGVKD. V lost 4 bases, J lost 1 base, and 13 bases lay in between.

This clonotype occurred many times. This sequence joins TRBV12-3 or TRBV12-4 and TRBJ1-1; no clear D. This CDR3 has 13 amino acids. V was pared by 2 bases and J by 0 bases, with 4 bases between. CDR3 sequence: CASSLPLNTEAFF. The CDR3, as DNA: TGTGCCAGCAGTTTACCTCTGAACACTGAAGCTTTCTTT.

This clonotype was recorded at least ten times. V is TRBV2 and J is TRBJ1-5; 8 bases match TRBD1. Germline V lookup: CDR1 SNHLY, CDR2 FYNNEI. J was trimmed by 6 bases and V by 3 bases; bases with no gene match: 4. This CDR3 is 14 amino acids long. The CDR3 spells CASSDPQGGQPQHF. The CDR3 nucleotides are TGTGCCAGCAGTGACCCACAGGGGGGTCAGCCCCAGCATTTT.

This chain links TRBV4-1 with TRBJ2-7; TRBD2 matches 10 bases. The germline V gene encodes CDR1 MGHRA and CDR2 YSYEKL. V shed 2 bases and J 6 bases; nucleotides not matched to a gene: 13. CDR3 length: 17 amino acids. The DNA for the CDR3 is TGCGCCAGCAGCCAATCAATCGCCCGACTAGCGGGTTTCGAGCAGTACTTC. Translation: CASSQSIARLAGFEQYF.

This clonotype was detected many times. The chain employs TRBV4-1 and TRBJ1-1; no clear D gene. The CDR3 loop spans 15 amino acids. V was cut by 1 base and J by 10 bases, with 19 bases left in between. Germline V gives CDR1 MGHRA, CDR2 YSYEKL. The CDR3 is CASSQGPGDRVGAFF. For the CDR3, the DNA is TGCGCCAGCAGCCAAGGCCCCGGGGATAGGGTCGGAGCTTTCTTT.

This clonotype was counted many times. The V gene is TRBV9, the J gene TRBJ1-1; D gene unclear. Per the germline V gene, CDR1 is SGDLS and CDR2 is YYNGEE. The V end lost 1 base, the J end lost 2 bases, and 9 bases lay between the germline ends. The CDR3 spans 14 residues. The CDR3 nucleotides read TGTGCCAGCAGCGTAACACAGTCAAACACTGAAGCTTTCTTT. It translates to CASSVTQSNTEAFF.